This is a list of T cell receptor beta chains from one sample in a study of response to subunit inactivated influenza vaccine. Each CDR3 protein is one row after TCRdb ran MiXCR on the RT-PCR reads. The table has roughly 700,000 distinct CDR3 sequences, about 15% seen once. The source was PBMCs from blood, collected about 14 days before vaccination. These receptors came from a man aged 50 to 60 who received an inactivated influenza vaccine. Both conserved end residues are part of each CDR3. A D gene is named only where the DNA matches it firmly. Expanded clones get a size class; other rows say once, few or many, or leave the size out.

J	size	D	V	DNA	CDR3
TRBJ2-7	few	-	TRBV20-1	TGCAGTGCTAGAGATTACCCCACGGACTACGAGCAGTACTTC	CSARDYPTDYEQYF
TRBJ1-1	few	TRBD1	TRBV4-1	TGCGCCATCAGGGGGGGAGGCAAGGTCACTGAAGCTTTCTTT	CAIRGGGKVTEAFF
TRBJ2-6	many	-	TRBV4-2	TGTGCCAGCAGCCAAGGGGTTCCTCTAGATCTCCTTGAACCCTCTGGGGCCAACGTCCTGACTTTC	CASSQGVPLDLLEPSGANVLTF
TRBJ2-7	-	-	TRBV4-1	TGCGCCAGCAGCCAAGCTCCCGGACAGCTGAGCTCCTACGAGCAGTACTTC	CASSQAPGQLSSYEQYF
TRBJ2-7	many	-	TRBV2	TGTGCCAGCAGTGTGCAGGTTTCCTACGAGCAGTACTTC	CASSVQVSYEQYF
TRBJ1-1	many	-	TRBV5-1	TGCGCCAGCAGCTTGGACAGGTTGAACACTGAAGCTTTCTTT	CASSLDRLNTEAFF
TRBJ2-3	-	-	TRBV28	TGTGCCAGCAGTTCGCCTTCTGGCACAGATACGCAGTATTTT	CASSSPSGTDTQYF
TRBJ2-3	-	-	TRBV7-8	TGTGCCAGCAGCTCACCCTGGGGGACACGAAGGGGTACGCAGTATTTT	CASSSPWGTRRGTQYF
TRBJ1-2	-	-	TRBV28	TGTGCCAGCAGTACCCCCCGTACCGGGCATGGCTACACCTTC	CASSTPRTGHGYTF
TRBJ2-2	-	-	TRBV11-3	TGTGCCAGCAGCTTAGGTGGCAGGGGCGCCACCGGGGAGCTGTTTTTT	CASSLGGRGATGELFF
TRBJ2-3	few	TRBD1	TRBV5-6	TGTGCCAGCAGCCCGGGACAGGGGCGAATCACAGATACGCAGTATTTT	CASSPGQGRITDTQYF
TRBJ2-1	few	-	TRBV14	TGTGCCAGCAGCCTACTCCCGGGGACAACCTACAATGAGCAGTTCTTC	CASSLLPGTTYNEQFF
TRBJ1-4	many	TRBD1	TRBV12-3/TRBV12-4	TGTGCCAGCAGTTTTGTTGCCGGGACAGGGGATGAAAAACTGTTTTTT	CASSFVAGTGDEKLFF
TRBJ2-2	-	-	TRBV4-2	TGTGCCAGCAGCCATAAGCGGGACAGAACCGGGGAGCTGTTTTTT	CASSHKRDRTGELFF
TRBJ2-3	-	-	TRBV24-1	TGTGCCACCAGTGACTGGGACGGGCGGGATACGCAGTATTTT	CATSDWDGRDTQYF
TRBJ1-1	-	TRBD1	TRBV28	TGTGCCAGCAGCTACCGACAGGGATTAACTGAAGCTTTCTTT	CASSYRQGLTEAFF
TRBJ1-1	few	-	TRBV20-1	TGCAGTGCTAGAGGGCAGCCTTTTCCCTCTGAAGCTTTCTTT	CSARGQPFPSEAFF
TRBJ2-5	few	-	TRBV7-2	TGTGCCAGCAGCTTGATAGGGAGGGAGACCCAGTACTTC	CASSLIGRETQYF
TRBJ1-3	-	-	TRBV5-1	TGCGCCAGCAGCAACGGACGGGCCTCTGGAAACACCATATATTTT	CASSNGRASGNTIYF
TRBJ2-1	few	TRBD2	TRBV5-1	TGCGCCAGCAGCCTAGCGGGGCCTAACAATGAGCAGTTCTTC	CASSLAGPNNEQFF
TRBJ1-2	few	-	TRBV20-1	TGCAGTGCTAGAATGTCGGAGTCAGTCTATGGCTACACCTTC	CSARMSESVYGYTF
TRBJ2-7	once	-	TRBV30	TGTGCCTGGAGTTACCGGACAGCGGGCGAGCAGTACTTC	CAWSYRTAGEQYF
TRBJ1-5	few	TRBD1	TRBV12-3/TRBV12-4	TGTGCCAGCAGTTTAAGGGGGACAGGGCCCAATCAGCCCCAGCATTTT	CASSLRGTGPNQPQHF
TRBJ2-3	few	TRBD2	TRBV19	TGTGCCAGTAGTAGAGGACTAGCGGTATACACAGATACGCAGTATTTT	CASSRGLAVYTDTQYF
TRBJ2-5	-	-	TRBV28	TGTGCCAGCAGCCCCGTGTGGCAGGGTGAGACCCAGTACTTC	CASSPVWQGETQYF
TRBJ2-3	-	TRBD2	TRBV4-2	TGTGCCAGCAGCCAAGTCCCTAGCGGGGGACGAGATACGCAGTATTTT	CASSQVPSGGRDTQYF
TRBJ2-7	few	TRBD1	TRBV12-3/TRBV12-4	TGTGCCAGCAGCACCCCGGGACAGGGGATCTACGAGCAGTACTTC	CASSTPGQGIYEQYF
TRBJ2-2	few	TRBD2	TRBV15	TGTGCCACCAGCAGAGATGGCCTAGCGGGTGCCGGGGAGCTGTTTTTT	CATSRDGLAGAGELFF